This T cell receptor (beta chain) was sequenced in a study of response to subunit inactivated influenza vaccine. Notes on the study in general: The authors offered the suggestion that each seasonal influenza vaccination recruits few new T cells.

One entry per CDR3 protein results from TCRdb running MiXCR on the RT-PCR reads. Of 590,000 or so distinct CDR3 sequences listed, approximately 14% are singletons. V was clipped by 4 bases and J by 2 bases, with 17 bases between them. Germline lookup yields CDR1 LGHDT and CDR2 YNNKEL (reference sequence). This CDR3 is built from 17 residues. About this clonotype itself: Its target is unknown.

The specimen comprised PBMCs from blood, sampled less than 15 days before vaccination. This TCR was recovered from a man aged 50 to 59 who received an inactivated influenza vaccine. The chain couples TRBV3-1 to TRBJ2-2; perhaps TRBD1 as D (6 bases). CDR3 sequence: CASSLWAGGVNTGELFF. CDR3 DNA sequence: TGTGCCAGCAGCCTATGGGCTGGGGGCGTTAACACCGGGGAGCTGTTTTTT.